The clone carrying this T cell receptor beta chain was seen a few times. Its specificity is unknown. At one boundary the junction diverges from the germline segment, which might be a read error. TCRdb processed the reads anew with MiXCR; each CDR3 protein has one entry. The sample lists about 260,000 distinct CDR3 sequences, about an eighth seen once, with 7% to 9.5% in the top ten. This sample was taken from a study of T cell repertoires in cytomegalovirus infection. Across the study: Through public TCR beta signatures, both CMV infection and matching HLA type were indicated.

Whole-study findings and limits: Of the TCR beta families, the public ones yielded a cumulative frequency that identified carriers of CMV plus the relevant HLA. HLA-C-restricted TCR beta clonotypes specific for CMV led the ex vivo response.

Germline V gene data show CDR1 as DFQATT and CDR2 as SNEGSKA (reference sequence). The CDR3 has 15 amino acids. This clonotype was obtained from a human donor in good health (CMV status not recorded). Some clones in this sample may be carry-over from other donors' samples. Sequencing used PBMCs. The rearrangement joins TRBV20-1 to TRBJ2-1; TRBD2 aligns across 13 bases. Here the CDR3 DNA reads TGCAGTGCGAGAGGAGGGACTAGCGGGATGAATGAGCAGTTCTTC. As protein: CSARGGTSGMNEQFF.